The 14 T cell receptor beta chains in this list originate from one sample, sequenced in a study of blood T cell repertoires in COVID-19. Repertoires were generated with immunoSEQ multiplex PCR, while TCRdb's copy carries only in-frame clones and drops some. The sample has fewer than 300,000 clones; approximately 80% are singletons. The sequenced sample consisted of peripheral blood. The receptor set was obtained from a human donor in a cohort sampled during active COVID-19.

This clone is a singleton in its sample. The chain uses TRBV6-5 and TRBJ2-3; possibly TRBD2 for D (7 bases). Germline values: CDR1 MNHEY, CDR2 SVGAGI. Trimming removed 0 bases at V and 4 bases at J, with 11 bases between. This CDR3 region has 15 residues. The CDR3: CASSYSGGGADTQYF. In nucleotides, the CDR3 is TGTGCCAGCAGTTACTCGGGAGGGGGGGCAGATACGCAGTATTTT.

The V gene is TRBV24-1, the J gene TRBJ2-5; TRBD1 agrees at 9 bases. Germline lookup yields CDR1 KGHDR and CDR2 SFDVKD. The CDR3 runs to 16 residues. With V trimmed by 2 bases and J by 2 bases, 5 bases remained unmatched. The CDR3 region is CATSDSDRGLQETQYF. The DNA for the CDR3 is TGTGCCACCAGTGATTCGGACAGGGGTTTACAAGAGACCCAGTACTTC.

The chain links TRBV29-1 to TRBJ1-2, with 7 bases matching TRBD1. The V and J ends lost 6 bases and 4 bases, in that order; junction bases with no gene match: 5. The CDR3 is made up of 12 amino acids. From germline, CDR1 is SQVTM and CDR2 ANQGSEA. In nucleotides, the CDR3 is TGCAGCGTCAATGACAGGGCCTATGGCTACACCTTC. Protein sequence: CSVNDRAYGYTF.

This rearrangement joins TRBV9 to TRBJ1-2; 8 positions match TRBD1. The CDR3 runs 16 residues. Germline CDR1 reads SGDLS; CDR2 reads YYNGEE. The trim removed 3 bases at V and 5 bases at J, leaving 12 bases unmatched. CDR3 sequence: CASSAGDRLPDYGYTF. The DNA of the CDR3 is TGTGCCAGCAGCGCTGGGGACAGGCTGCCGGATTATGGCTACACCTTC.

The V call is TRBV19, the J call TRBJ2-2; tentatively, D is TRBD1 (6 bases). The V gene lost 8 bases and the J gene lost 1 base, with 11 bases spanning the gap. The CDR3 runs to 14 residues. Germline values: CDR1 LNHDA, CDR2 SQIVND (reference sequence). CDR3: CASGGQVNTGELFF. In DNA form, the CDR3 reads TGTGCCAGTGGGGGCCAAGTGAACACCGGGGAGCTGTTTTTT.

The V call is TRBV5-6, the J call TRBJ2-3; 12 positions match TRBD1. The V and J ends lost 3 bases and 4 bases, in that order; junction bases with no gene match: 3. The CDR3 loop spans 15 amino acids. In germline, CDR1 is SGHDT, CDR2 YYEEEE. In DNA form, the CDR3 reads TGTGCCAGCAGCTCGGGACAGGGGGCCCCAGATACGCAGTATTTT. This encodes CASSSGQGAPDTQYF.

The chain recombines TRBV9 with TRBJ2-1, with 8 bases identical to TRBD2. This CDR3 is 18 amino acids long. Losses at the gene ends were 0 bases for V and 8 bases for J; bases not matched to a gene: 16. From germline, CDR1 is SGDLS and CDR2 YYNGEE. DNA for the CDR3: TGTGCCAGCAGCGTAGGGGTGGATGGGACTAGTGCCGAGCATGAGCAGTTCTTC. Translated, it gives CASSVGVDGTSAEHEQFF. Full variable domain (remainder filled in from reference TRBV9 and TRBJ2-1): DSGVTQTPKHLITATGQRVTLRCSPRSGDLSVYWYQQSLDQGLQFLIQYYNGEERAKGNILERFSAQQFPDLHSELNLSSLELGDSALYFCASSVGVDGTSAEHEQFFGPGTRLTVL.

The J gene is TRBJ1-2, the V gene TRBV5-4; 10 bases agree with TRBD1. J lost 6 bases, V lost 3 bases, and 2 bases had no gene match. The length of the CDR3 is 13 residues. Germline CDR1 and CDR2: SGHNT and YYREEE (reference sequence). The CDR3 here is CASSSTGGNGYTF. The CDR3 DNA reads TGTGCCAGCAGCTCGACAGGGGGCAATGGCTACACCTTC.

The chain has TRBV11-2 and TRBJ2-7, with 8 bases lining up with TRBD2. Germline loops: CDR1 SGHAT, CDR2 FQNNGV. This CDR3 is 12 amino acids long. V lost 8 bases to trimming and J lost 3 bases; unmatched junction nucleotides: 3. The CDR3 coding sequence is TGTGCCAGCCGAAGCGGGAGCTACGAGCAGTACTTC. Translating it yields CASRSGSYEQYF.

The chain uses TRBV6-2 or TRBV6-3 and TRBJ1-1; D is unresolved. The CDR3 is 16 residues long. CDR1 is MNHEY and CDR2 is SVGEGT in the germline V gene. V was trimmed by 2 bases and J by 1 base, leaving 14 bases between them. This CDR3 is CASSYPPLSGNTEAFF. In DNA form, the CDR3 reads TGTGCCAGCAGTTACCCCCCCCTTAGTGGGAACACTGAAGCTTTCTTT.

Remarks on this clone: A read error may account for a junction end that differs from germline. The chain carries TRBV7-7 and TRBJ2-5; TRBD1 might be the D (5 bases). This CDR3 is 14 amino acids long. Germline lookup yields CDR1 SSHAT and CDR2 FNYEAQ (reference sequence). DNA for the CDR3: TGTGCTAGCAGCCTTGACCGGACACAAGAGACCCAGTACTTC. Amino acids: CASSLDRTQETQYF.

The chain combines TRBV6-6 with TRBJ2-3; no clear D. Trimming cost V 8 bases and J 3 bases, with 6 bases left between them. Germline V gene data show CDR1 as MNHNY and CDR2 as SVGAGI (reference sequence). The CDR3 has 11 amino acids. In nucleotides, the CDR3 is TGTGCCAGCGGGCTTACAGATACGCAGTATTTT. This sequence encodes CASGLTDTQYF.

This chain connects TRBV4-3 to TRBJ1-4; unclear D gene. V lost 0 bases and J lost 5, with 16 bases in between. This CDR3 is built from 17 residues. CDR1 is LGHNA, CDR2 YSLEER, per germline. The DNA for the CDR3 is TGCGCCAGCAGCCAAGATGTATGGGAAAGCGGGAATGAAAAACTGTTTTTT. Protein product: CASSQDVWESGNEKLFF.

This clone appeared a single time. The chain recombines TRBV27 with TRBJ2-2; 8 bases are shared with TRBD2. The germline V gene encodes CDR1 MNHEY and CDR2 SMNVEV (reference sequence). The CDR3 length is 14 residues. The V gene end was trimmed by 8 bases and the J gene end by 6 bases; junction bases not matched to a gene: 8. In DNA, the CDR3 is TGTGCCAGCTGGACTAGCAATGGTGCCGGGGAGCTGTTTTTT. It yields the protein CASWTSNGAGELFF.